These 7 T cell receptor beta chains originate from one sample sequenced in a study of shared clonotypes between healthy human individuals. The data were produced by immunoSEQ multiplex PCR, yet TCRdb's version contains in-frame clones alone and is incomplete. Of about 330,000 clones in the sample, about nine tenths are singletons; the top ten hold 16%. Sequenced sample: memory CD8+ T cells sorted from blood. Subset denoted: CD45RO+ cells pooled with CCR7-negative TemRA cells. Receptor source: a man younger than 35 in good health.

This chain connects TRBV7-9 to TRBJ2-7, with TRBD1 matching over 9 bases. Germline V lookup: CDR1 SEHNR, CDR2 FQNEAQ (reference sequence). V was clipped by 3 bases and J by 4 bases; unmatched bases: 7. The CDR3 runs 15 residues. CDR3 DNA sequence: TGTGCCAGCAGCTTGGGAGGACAGGGGAGGTACGAGCAGTACTTC. Translated: CASSLGGQGRYEQYF.

The V and J genes are TRBV7-8 and TRBJ2-7; 8 bases map to TRBD2. The CDR3 extends over 15 amino acids. Germline V gene data show CDR1 as SGHVS and CDR2 as FQNEAQ. Trimming removed 3 bases from V and 4 bases from J; junction bases left unmatched: 8. CDR3 in amino acids: CASSFLSGGPYEQYF. The CDR3 bases are TGTGCCAGCAGCTTTCTCAGCGGGGGACCTTACGAGCAGTACTTC.

This chain joins TRBV11-3 and TRBJ1-1; D is uncertain. In germline, CDR1 is SGHNT, CDR2 YENEEA. V was trimmed by 6 bases and J by 7 bases, leaving 15 bases between them. This CDR3 contains 13 residues. The DNA of the CDR3 is TGTGCCAGCAGGGCTGTTGTTGATCTTGAAGCTTTCTTT. Protein product: CASRAVVDLEAFF.

V is TRBV5-4 and J is TRBJ1-1; no reliable D call. The CDR3 is made up of 14 amino acids. Germline V gene sequence: CDR1 SGHNT, CDR2 YYREEE (reference sequence). Between the trimmed V and J ends, which lost 0 bases and 1 base, there was a span of 7 bases. The CDR3 sequence: CASSLGPTNTEAFF. CDR3 DNA: TGTGCCAGCAGCTTGGGACCGACGAACACTGAAGCTTTCTTT.

In DNA, the CDR3 is TGTGCCAGCAGTGTCCAGGGTGGGATGAACACTGAAGCTTTCTTT. Translation gives CASSVQGGMNTEAFF. The chain is built from TRBV6-1 and TRBJ1-1; possible D gene TRBD1, 5 bases. CDR1 and CDR2 (germline): MNHNS, SASEGT. V was trimmed by 4 bases and J by 0 bases, leaving 12 bases between them. The CDR3 loop spans 15 amino acids.

This chain joins TRBV27 and TRBJ2-7, with D hard to call. The germline gives CDR1 MNHEY, CDR2 SMNVEV (reference sequence). Trimming took 8 bases from V and 0 from J, leaving 8 bases between them. The CDR3 covers 12 residues. CDR3 bases: TGTGCCAGCCAGTCGGACTCCTACGAGCAGTACTTC. Translated, it gives CASQSDSYEQYF.

This clone rates as medium-sized. Within the sample, other DNA sequences also encode this same CDR3. The chain uses TRBV30 and TRBJ2-3, with D hard to call. Trimming removed 7 bases at V and 0 bases at J, with 17 bases between. Germline loops: CDR1 GTSNPN, CDR2 SVGIG (reference sequence). CDR3 length: 15 amino acids. The chain's CDR3 is CAFLDPTWSTDTQYF. The CDR3 coding sequence is TGTGCCTTCTTAGACCCAACGTGGAGCACAGATACGCAGTATTTT.